This is a list of T cell receptor beta chains from one sample in a study of blood T cell repertoires in COVID-19. Repertoires were generated with immunoSEQ multiplex PCR, while TCRdb's copy carries only in-frame clones and drops some. The table shows some 180,000 clones, with 85% to 90% occurring only once. The sample taken for sequencing was peripheral blood. The source is a woman aged 55-70 years with acute or convalescent COVID-19. Both conserved end residues are part of each CDR3. The order of the fields is V gene, J gene, D gene, clone size, CDR3 length, CDR3 DNA, CDR3 protein. D genes are given only for firm matches. Size is stated for part of the rows, as once, few or many counts, or as a class when the clone is expanded.

v_gene: TRBV18
j_gene: TRBJ2-1
d_gene: TRBD2
abundance: once
len: 17
CDR3nt: TGTGCCAGCTCACCACCGAAAATAGCGGGATCCTACAATGAGCAGTTCTTC
CDR3aa: CASSPPKIAGSYNEQFF

v_gene: TRBV10-3
j_gene: TRBJ2-1
d_gene: -
abundance: -
len: 14
CDR3nt: TGTGCCATCGCGGTGGGAGCGACCTACAATGAGCAGTTCTTC
CDR3aa: CAIAVGATYNEQFF

v_gene: TRBV5-8
j_gene: TRBJ1-3
d_gene: TRBD1
abundance: -
len: 14
CDR3nt: TGTGCCAGCCCCCCCAGAGGGACAGGGGACACCATATATTTT
CDR3aa: CASPPRGTGDTIYF

v_gene: TRBV30
j_gene: TRBJ2-7
d_gene: -
abundance: -
len: 13
CDR3nt: TGTGCCTGGAGTTGGGGAGTGGACTACGAGCAGTACTTC
CDR3aa: CAWSWGVDYEQYF

v_gene: TRBV6-6
j_gene: TRBJ1-2
d_gene: TRBD1
abundance: -
len: 16
CDR3nt: TGTGCCAGCAGTGGACAGGGGGCAGGACTTTTTTTTAGCTACACCTTC
CDR3aa: CASSGQGAGLFFSYTF

v_gene: TRBV28
j_gene: TRBJ1-2
d_gene: -
abundance: few
len: 13
CDR3nt: TGTGCCAGCAGTTTCCGGGATCACTATGGCTACACCTTC
CDR3aa: CASSFRDHYGYTF

v_gene: TRBV11-2
j_gene: TRBJ1-2
d_gene: TRBD1
abundance: -
len: 13
CDR3nt: TGTGCCAGCAGTTTCGGACAGGGCGAAGGCTACACCTTC
CDR3aa: CASSFGQGEGYTF

v_gene: TRBV7-9
j_gene: TRBJ2-7
d_gene: TRBD2
abundance: -
len: 15
CDR3nt: TGTGCCAGCGGAGCGGGAGGGCCCGGTCTATACGAGCAGTACTTC
CDR3aa: CASGAGGPGLYEQYF

v_gene: TRBV10-2
j_gene: TRBJ1-1
d_gene: -
abundance: -
len: 16
CDR3nt: TGCGCCAGCAAGCCCAATAACAGAGGGCGGGGCACTGAAGCTTTCTTT
CDR3aa: CASKPNNRGRGTEAFF

v_gene: TRBV19
j_gene: TRBJ2-6
d_gene: -
abundance: -
len: 15
CDR3nt: TGTGCCAGTAGACCCGACAGCTCTGGGGCCAACGTCCTGACTTTC
CDR3aa: CASRPDSSGANVLTF

v_gene: TRBV6-6
j_gene: TRBJ1-1
d_gene: -
abundance: few
len: 14
CDR3nt: TGTGCCAGCATCCCGACAGGAGTGAACACTGAAGCTTTCTTT
CDR3aa: CASIPTGVNTEAFF

v_gene: TRBV5-1
j_gene: TRBJ1-2
d_gene: -
abundance: once
len: 15
CDR3nt: TGCGCCAGCGCACAGGAAATCTTAACTAACTATGGCTACACCTTC
CDR3aa: CASAQEILTNYGYTF

v_gene: TRBV28
j_gene: TRBJ1-1
d_gene: -
abundance: once
len: 13
CDR3nt: TGTGCCAGCAGTGCCCCCGGGGTCACTGAAGCTTTCTTT
CDR3aa: CASSAPGVTEAFF

v_gene: TRBV7-3
j_gene: TRBJ1-1
d_gene: -
abundance: -
len: 15
CDR3nt: TGTGCCAGCAGCCTGTCGGGAGGGCGCGACACTGAAGCTTTCTTT
CDR3aa: CASSLSGGRDTEAFF

v_gene: TRBV5-1
j_gene: TRBJ1-1
d_gene: -
abundance: -
len: 14
CDR3nt: TGCGCCAGCAGCTTGGAAAGGGGGAACACTGAAGCTTTCTTT
CDR3aa: CASSLERGNTEAFF

v_gene: TRBV9
j_gene: TRBJ2-1
d_gene: -
abundance: -
len: 16
CDR3nt: TGTGCCAGCAGCGTAGAGGGTAGGGGGTCCTACAATGAGCAGTTCTTC
CDR3aa: CASSVEGRGSYNEQFF

v_gene: TRBV9
j_gene: TRBJ1-1
d_gene: -
abundance: -
len: 14
CDR3nt: TGTGCCAGCAGCACCGGGGGGTGGAACACTGAAGCTTTCTTT
CDR3aa: CASSTGGWNTEAFF

v_gene: TRBV15
j_gene: TRBJ2-1
d_gene: TRBD1
abundance: -
len: 15
CDR3nt: TGTGCCACCAGCAGAGAGGGCAGGGGGTACGATGAGCAGTTCTTC
CDR3aa: CATSREGRGYDEQFF

v_gene: TRBV2
j_gene: TRBJ1-2
d_gene: -
abundance: -
len: 12
CDR3nt: TGTGCCAGCAGTGAAACAGGGAATGGCTACACCTTC
CDR3aa: CASSETGNGYTF

v_gene: TRBV6-1
j_gene: TRBJ1-3
d_gene: -
abundance: -
len: 14
CDR3nt: TGTGCCAGCAGTGAGGGGGCCTCTGGAAACACCATATATTTT
CDR3aa: CASSEGASGNTIYF

v_gene: TRBV21-1
j_gene: TRBJ1-2
d_gene: -
abundance: -
len: 15
CDR3nt: TGTGCCAGCAGCAAAGACGGGACAGTGAACTATGGCTACACCTTC
CDR3aa: CASSKDGTVNYGYTF

v_gene: TRBV29-1
j_gene: TRBJ1-2
d_gene: TRBD1
abundance: once
len: 14
CDR3nt: TGCAGCACCGCCGGGACAGGAGCCGACTATGGCTACACCTTC
CDR3aa: CSTAGTGADYGYTF

v_gene: TRBV30
j_gene: TRBJ1-3
d_gene: -
abundance: once
len: 15
CDR3nt: TGTGCCTGGAGTGCACAGATAAACTCTGGAAACACCATATATTTT
CDR3aa: CAWSAQINSGNTIYF

v_gene: TRBV6-6
j_gene: TRBJ2-1
d_gene: -
abundance: -
len: 14
CDR3nt: TGTGCCAGCAGTTTTAGCAGAACTGGCAATGAGCAGTTCTTC
CDR3aa: CASSFSRTGNEQFF

v_gene: TRBV9
j_gene: TRBJ2-2
d_gene: TRBD1
abundance: few
len: 15
CDR3nt: TGTGCCAGCAGTAACCCGGGACAGTACACCGGGGAGCTGTTTTTT
CDR3aa: CASSNPGQYTGELFF

v_gene: TRBV19
j_gene: TRBJ2-1
d_gene: TRBD2
abundance: -
len: 17
CDR3nt: TGTGCCAGTCTACCCCATCTTCTAGCGGGAGGGCTGGCTGAGCAGTTCTTC
CDR3aa: CASLPHLLAGGLAEQFF

v_gene: TRBV10-3
j_gene: TRBJ1-6
d_gene: -
abundance: -
len: 13
CDR3nt: TGTGCCATCAGTGAGCCGGGTGGGTCACCCCTCCACTTT
CDR3aa: CAISEPGGSPLHF

v_gene: TRBV9
j_gene: TRBJ2-3
d_gene: TRBD2
abundance: -
len: 16
CDR3nt: TGTGCCAGCAGCCACCAGCGGGAGTCGGACACAGATACGCAGTATTTT
CDR3aa: CASSHQRESDTDTQYF

v_gene: TRBV3-1/TRBV3-2
j_gene: TRBJ2-4
d_gene: TRBD2
abundance: -
len: 17
CDR3nt: TGTGCCAGCAGCCAAGATCGGGCGCTAGCGGGAGGTTCCATTCAGTACTTC
CDR3aa: CASSQDRALAGGSIQYF

v_gene: TRBV28
j_gene: TRBJ2-7
d_gene: TRBD2
abundance: -
len: 14
CDR3nt: TGTGCCAGCAGTTTACTAGCGGGAGCGTACGAGCAGTACTTC
CDR3aa: CASSLLAGAYEQYF

v_gene: TRBV5-1
j_gene: TRBJ2-1
d_gene: TRBD2
abundance: -
len: 18
CDR3nt: TGCGCCAGCAGCTCGGGACTAGCGGGCCCCAAGGAAAATGGTGAGCAGTTCTTC
CDR3aa: CASSSGLAGPKENGEQFF

v_gene: TRBV27
j_gene: TRBJ2-3
d_gene: TRBD1
abundance: -
len: 16
CDR3nt: TGTGCCAGCAGTTTCGTCGGACAGGGAGGCACAGATACGCAGTATTTT
CDR3aa: CASSFVGQGGTDTQYF

v_gene: TRBV6-4
j_gene: TRBJ1-3
d_gene: -
abundance: -
len: 13
CDR3nt: TGTGCCAGCACCCGGGACTTTGTAAACACCATATATTTT
CDR3aa: CASTRDFVNTIYF

v_gene: TRBV7-9
j_gene: TRBJ2-7
d_gene: -
abundance: -
len: 12
CDR3nt: TGTGCCAGCAGCTATGACAGCTACGAGCAGTACTTC
CDR3aa: CASSYDSYEQYF

v_gene: TRBV3-1/TRBV3-2
j_gene: TRBJ1-2
d_gene: -
abundance: few
len: 15
CDR3nt: TGTGCCAGCAGCCAAGTTGGGGGCATGGGGTATGGCTACACCTTC
CDR3aa: CASSQVGGMGYGYTF

v_gene: TRBV2
j_gene: TRBJ2-1
d_gene: TRBD2
abundance: -
len: 14
CDR3nt: TGTGCCAGCAATCGTGCGGGAGCCTACAATGAGCAGTTCTTC
CDR3aa: CASNRAGAYNEQFF

v_gene: TRBV18
j_gene: TRBJ2-7
d_gene: TRBD2
abundance: -
len: 14
CDR3nt: TGTGCCAGCTCATCGGGACTAGCGGATTACGAGCAGTACTTC
CDR3aa: CASSSGLADYEQYF

v_gene: TRBV28
j_gene: TRBJ1-5
d_gene: -
abundance: -
len: 14
CDR3nt: TGTGCCAGCGGCAGGACCAGGGGCAATCAGCCCCAGCATTTT
CDR3aa: CASGRTRGNQPQHF

v_gene: TRBV7-2
j_gene: TRBJ2-7
d_gene: TRBD2
abundance: -
len: 15
CDR3nt: TGTGCCAGCAGCTTAATGGGTGGCGGGAGCTACGAGCAGTACTTC
CDR3aa: CASSLMGGGSYEQYF

v_gene: TRBV11-3
j_gene: TRBJ2-1
d_gene: TRBD1
abundance: -
len: 15
CDR3nt: TGTGCCAGCAGTCCCCCGGCGGACAGGGTAAATGAGCAGTTCTTC
CDR3aa: CASSPPADRVNEQFF